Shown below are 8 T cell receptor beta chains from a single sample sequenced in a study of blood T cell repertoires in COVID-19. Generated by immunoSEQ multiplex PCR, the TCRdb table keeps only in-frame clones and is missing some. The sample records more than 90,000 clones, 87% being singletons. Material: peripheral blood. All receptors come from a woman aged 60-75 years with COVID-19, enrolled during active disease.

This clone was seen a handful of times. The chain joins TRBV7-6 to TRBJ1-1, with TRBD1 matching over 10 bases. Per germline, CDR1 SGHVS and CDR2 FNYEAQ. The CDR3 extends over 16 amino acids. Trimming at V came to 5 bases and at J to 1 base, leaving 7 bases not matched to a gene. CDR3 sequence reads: CASSGRQGAQNTEAFF. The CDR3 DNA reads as TGTGCCAGCAGCGGCAGACAGGGGGCGCAGAACACTGAAGCTTTCTTT.

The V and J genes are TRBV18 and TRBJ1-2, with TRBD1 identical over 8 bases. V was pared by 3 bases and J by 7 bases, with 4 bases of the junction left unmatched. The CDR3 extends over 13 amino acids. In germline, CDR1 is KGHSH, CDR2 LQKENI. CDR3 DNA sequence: TGTGCCAGCTCACCGTGGACAGGGCTTGGCTACACCTTC. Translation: CASSPWTGLGYTF.

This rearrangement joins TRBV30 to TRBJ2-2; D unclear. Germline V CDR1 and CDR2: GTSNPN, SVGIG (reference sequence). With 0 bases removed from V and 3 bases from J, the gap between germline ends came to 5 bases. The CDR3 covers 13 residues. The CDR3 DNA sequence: TGTGCCTGGAGTGTAGTAGACACCGGGGAGCTGTTTTTT. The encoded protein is CAWSVVDTGELFF.

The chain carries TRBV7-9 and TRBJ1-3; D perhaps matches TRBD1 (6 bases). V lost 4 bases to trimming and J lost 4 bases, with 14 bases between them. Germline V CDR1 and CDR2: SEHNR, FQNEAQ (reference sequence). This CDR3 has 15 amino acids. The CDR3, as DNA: TGTGCCAGCAGCTGGTCCGGGACAACGGGAAACACCATATATTTT. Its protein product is CASSWSGTTGNTIYF.

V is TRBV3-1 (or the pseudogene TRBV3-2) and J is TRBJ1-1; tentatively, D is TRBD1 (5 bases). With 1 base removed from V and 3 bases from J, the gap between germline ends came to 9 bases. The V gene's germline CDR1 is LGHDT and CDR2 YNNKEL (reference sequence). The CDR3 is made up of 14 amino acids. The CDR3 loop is CASSQAGADTEAFF. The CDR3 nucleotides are TGTGCCAGCAGCCAAGCTGGGGCGGACACTGAAGCTTTCTTT.

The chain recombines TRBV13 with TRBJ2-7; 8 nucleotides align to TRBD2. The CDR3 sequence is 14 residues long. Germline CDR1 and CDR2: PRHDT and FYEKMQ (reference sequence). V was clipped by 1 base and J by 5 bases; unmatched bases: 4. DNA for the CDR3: TGTGCCAGCAGCTTAGTGGCGGGGGGCAACGAGCAGTACTTC. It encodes CASSLVAGGNEQYF.

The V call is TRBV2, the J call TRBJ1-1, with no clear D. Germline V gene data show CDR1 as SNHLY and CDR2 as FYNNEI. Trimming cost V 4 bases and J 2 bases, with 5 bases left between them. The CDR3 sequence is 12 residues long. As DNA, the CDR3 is TGTGCCAGCAGTGGACAAAACACTGAAGCTTTCTTT. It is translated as CASSGQNTEAFF.

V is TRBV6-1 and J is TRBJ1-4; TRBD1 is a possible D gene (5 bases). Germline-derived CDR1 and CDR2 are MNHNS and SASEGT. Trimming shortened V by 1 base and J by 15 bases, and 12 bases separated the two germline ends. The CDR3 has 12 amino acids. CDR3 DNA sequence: TGTGCCAGCAGTGAAGTGAGGACACTGTTGTTTTTT. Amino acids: CASSEVRTLLFF.